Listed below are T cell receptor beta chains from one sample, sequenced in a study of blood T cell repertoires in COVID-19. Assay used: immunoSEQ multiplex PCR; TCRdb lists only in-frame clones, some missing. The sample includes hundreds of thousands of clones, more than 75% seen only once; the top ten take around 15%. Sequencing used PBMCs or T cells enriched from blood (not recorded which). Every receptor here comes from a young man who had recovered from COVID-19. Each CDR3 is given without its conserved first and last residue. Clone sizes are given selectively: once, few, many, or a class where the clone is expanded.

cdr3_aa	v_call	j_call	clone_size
ASSFRDTTYEQY	TRBV5-8	TRBJ2-7	.
ASSEGGRDGYT	TRBV2	TRBJ1-2	.
ASSSQRQVGEAF	TRBV7-2	TRBJ1-1	.
ASSYDRVGTEAF	TRBV6-5	TRBJ1-1	.
ASSKLAGGGNEQF	TRBV19	TRBJ2-1	once
ASSPGSLAGAVTDTQY	TRBV7-3	TRBJ2-3	.
ASSSGDRGTYEQY	TRBV18	TRBJ2-7	.
ASSDTGPYEQY	TRBV12-3/TRBV12-4	TRBJ2-7	.
ASSLEGTDSYEQY	TRBV5-1	TRBJ2-7	.
ASSSSVRVAETQY	TRBV5-1	TRBJ2-5	.
ASFSGGPNEQF	TRBV2	TRBJ2-1	.
APGVGGGDTQY	TRBV2	TRBJ2-3	.
ASSPPTRQADT	TRBV18	TRBJ1-2	once
ASIQRGLYEQY	TRBV7-2	TRBJ2-7	.
ACSPGQVPETQY	TRBV10-1	TRBJ2-5	few
ASSFVSGETQY	TRBV6-2/TRBV6-3	TRBJ2-5	.
ATSRDRNGYT	TRBV15	TRBJ1-2	.
ASSQAGPGQPQH	TRBV3-1/TRBV3-2	TRBJ1-5	.
AWSTRTGQPQH	TRBV30	TRBJ1-5	.
ASSTNRWSNTEAF	TRBV28	TRBJ1-1	few
ASSYSTGGEAF	TRBV6-5	TRBJ1-1	.
ATRGGLEAYNEQF	TRBV5-1	TRBJ2-1	.
ASSAEFGGRAVNEQF	TRBV10-1	TRBJ2-1	.
ASSRQGSATNEKLF	TRBV27	TRBJ1-4	.
ASRPGLEYYNEQF	TRBV3-1/TRBV3-2	TRBJ2-1	.
ASSHWDRMFDEQY	TRBV4-1	TRBJ2-7	.
ASSPGTSGTYEQY	TRBV5-4	TRBJ2-7	.